This entry lists 5 T cell receptor beta chains sequenced from one sample in a study of cytomegalovirus exposure and HLA in healthy donors. Profiling relied on immunoSEQ multiplex PCR, and the TCRdb table lists in-frame clones only, not all of them. Among hundreds of thousands of clones, about 90% were seen once, and the ten largest hold approximately 3%. Specimen: PBMCs. Source of these receptors: a woman aged 30 to 39 in good health and CMV-seronegative.

The V call is TRBV6-1, the J call TRBJ2-4; TRBD1 matches 10 bases. Trimming at V came to 5 bases and at J to 8 bases, leaving 6 bases not matched to a gene. The germline CDR1 and CDR2 sequences are MNHNS and SASEGT. CDR3 length: 14 residues. Here the CDR3 reads CASSSRTGGDIQYF. CDR3 nucleotides: TGTGCCAGCAGTAGTAGGACAGGGGGTGACATTCAGTACTTC.

The V gene is TRBV7-8, the J gene TRBJ2-3; D not resolved. From germline, CDR1 is SGHVS and CDR2 FQNEAQ. The CDR3 has 13 residues. V lost 5 bases, J lost 5 bases, and 11 bases lay in between. CDR3 in amino acids: CASSPIGRDTQYF. CDR3 coding DNA: TGTGCCAGCAGCCCCATAGGAAGAGATACGCAGTATTTT.

The genes are TRBV28 and TRBJ2-7; tentatively, D is TRBD1 (5 bases). CDR3 size: 12 residues. Germline CDR1 reads MDHEN; CDR2 reads SYDVKM. Deletions cut 7 bases from V and 0 bases from J, with 7 bases between. CDR3 coding DNA: TGTGCCAGCATAGGGGACTCCTACGAGCAGTACTTC. Protein product: CASIGDSYEQYF.

The chain employs TRBV27 and TRBJ2-7, with 8 positions matching TRBD1. The ends lost 5 bases at V and 1 base at J; junction bases unmatched: 7. This CDR3 is 15 amino acids long. The germline V gene has CDR1 MNHEY and CDR2 SMNVEV (reference sequence). The CDR3 nucleotides are TGTGCCAGCAGTAGCTTCGGGACAGGATCCTACGAGCAGTACTTC. This gives the protein CASSSFGTGSYEQYF.

V is TRBV6-1 and J is TRBJ2-7, with 12 bases identical to TRBD2. Germline CDR1 MNHNS, CDR2 SASEGT. This CDR3 is 13 amino acids long. V gave up 6 bases and J gave up 7 bases; unmatched junction bases: 4. In nucleotides, the CDR3 is TGTGCCAGCAGCCTCGGGACTAGCGGGGAGCAGTACTTC. It encodes CASSLGTSGEQYF.